This TCR beta chain derives from a study of graft-versus-host responses after intestinal transplantation. The overall study: Anti-thymocyte globulin induction was given to all recipients, followed by tacrolimus and steroids for roughly 3 years.

The germline V gene has CDR1 LNHNV and CDR2 YYDKDF (reference sequence). The V end lost 3 bases, the J end lost 0 bases, and 14 bases lay between the germline ends. The CDR3 sequence is 16 residues long. As concerns this clone: The antigen is undetermined.

Produced via immunoSEQ multiplex PCR; TCRdb's table is partial and in-frame only. The sample includes about 100,000 clones, 90% to 95% seen only once; the top ten take about 0.18%. The chain carries TRBV15 and TRBJ1-1, with a weak D call TRBD1 (5 bases). The sequencing here drew on unstimulated CD4+ T cells sorted from spleen or lymph node cells, taken before transplant. The TCR comes from a human donor who was the organ donor for an intestinal transplant. CDR3 residues: CATSRRRAGVNTEAFF. CDR3 nucleotide sequence: TGTGCCACCAGCAGGAGGAGGGCGGGGGTGAACACTGAAGCTTTCTTT.